These 32 T cell receptor beta chains came from one sample sequenced in a study of blood T cell repertoires in COVID-19. Sequenced by immunoSEQ multiplex PCR; TCRdb stores in-frame clones only, minus some. The data hold 180,000 or so clones, with less than 90% observed a single time. Specimen: PBMCs or T cells enriched from blood (not recorded which). Every receptor here comes from a human donor with acute COVID-19. The donor label of this sample is uncertain.

The V gene is TRBV19, the J gene TRBJ1-1; tentatively, D is TRBD1 (6 bases). Trimming pared 10 bases from V and 5 bases from J, leaving 14 bases between. The CDR3 extends over 12 amino acids. CDR1 and CDR2 (germline): LNHDA, SQIVND (reference sequence). The CDR3 reads CATKGVKTEAFF. DNA for the CDR3: TGTGCCACTAAGGGGGTTAAAACTGAAGCTTTCTTT.

The V gene is TRBV30, the J gene TRBJ2-7; 8 nucleotides align to TRBD1. J gave up 2 bases and V 0 bases, and 6 bases lay outside the gene matches. The CDR3 runs 15 residues. Per the germline V gene, CDR1 is GTSNPN and CDR2 is SVGIG (reference sequence). The chain's CDR3 is CAWSVWGTGAYEQYF. Written as DNA, the CDR3 is TGTGCCTGGAGTGTATGGGGGACAGGAGCCTACGAGCAGTACTTC.

V gene TRBV4-1 combines with J gene TRBJ2-5, with 7 bases identical to TRBD2. The CDR3 is 17 amino acids. From germline, CDR1 is MGHRA and CDR2 YSYEKL. Trimming at V came to 1 base and at J to 1 base, leaving 9 bases not matched to a gene. The CDR3 region is CASSQGVGGGLQETQYF. The CDR3 nucleotides read TGCGCCAGCAGCCAAGGCGTTGGCGGGGGACTCCAAGAGACCCAGTACTTC.

This chain joins TRBV6-1 and TRBJ1-2; possible D gene TRBD1, 5 bases. This CDR3 contains 12 residues. Germline lookup yields CDR1 MNHNS and CDR2 SASEGT. The V end was cut by 3 bases, the J end by 4 bases, with 6 bases between. The CDR3 region has the DNA TGTGCCAGCAGTGACAGGGCCTATGGCTACACCTTC. Encoded protein: CASSDRAYGYTF.

The chain carries TRBV7-2 and TRBJ1-3, with D unresolved. The CDR3 covers 17 residues. The V gene's germline CDR1 is SGHTA and CDR2 FQGNSA. V was pared by 1 base and J by 2 bases, with 15 bases between. In nucleotides, the CDR3 is TGTGCCAGCAGCTTAGGCGGGTTTGTTAATCCTGGAAACACCATATATTTT. Translated: CASSLGGFVNPGNTIYF.

This chain links TRBV10-3 with TRBJ2-1, with D maybe TRBD1 (5 bases). V gave up 6 bases and J gave up 7 bases, with 10 bases separating them. The CDR3 is made up of 12 amino acids. In germline, CDR1 is ENHRY, CDR2 SYGVKD. The CDR3 is CAISPDRNEQFF. CDR3 in DNA: TGTGCCATCAGCCCCGACAGAAATGAGCAGTTCTTC.

The chain carries TRBV19 and TRBJ2-3; no firm D call. The germline V gene has CDR1 LNHDA and CDR2 SQIVND (reference sequence). The CDR3 is 13 amino acids. Trimming shortened V by 4 bases and J by 6 bases, and 11 bases separated the two germline ends. The CDR3 DNA sequence: TGTGCCAGTAGTAAAGACCACACCGATACGCAGTATTTT. It is translated as CASSKDHTDTQYF. The whole variable domain, remainder taken from reference TRBV19 and TRBJ2-3, is DGGITQSPKYLFRKEGQNVTLSCEQNLNHDAMYWYRQDPGQGLRLIYYSQIVNDFQKGDIAEGYSVSREKKESFPLTVTSAQKNPTAFYLCASSKDHTDTQYFGPGTRLTVL.

The genes are TRBV7-8 and TRBJ2-1, with 7 bases identical to TRBD2. V was clipped by 0 bases and J by 6 bases; unmatched bases: 5. The CDR3 contains 15 residues. Germline V gives CDR1 SGHVS, CDR2 FQNEAQ. The CDR3 sequence is CASSLALGGVNEQFF. The CDR3 bases are TGTGCCAGCAGCTTAGCTCTGGGAGGGGTCAATGAGCAGTTCTTC.

The chain is built from TRBV6-6 and TRBJ1-1; D remains ambiguous. Trimming took 5 bases from V and 4 from J, leaving 14 bases between them. The CDR3 sequence is 14 residues long. CDR1 is MNHNY, CDR2 SVGAGI, per germline (reference sequence). The DNA of the CDR3 is TGTGCCAGCAGTCTATTCGAGGTGGCCACTGAAGCTTTCTTT. Translation: CASSLFEVATEAFF.

The chain is built from TRBV24-1 and TRBJ2-1, with TRBD2 matching 10 bases. CDR3 length equals 13 residues. With 7 bases clipped from V and 7 bases from J, the junction kept 3 bases outside the gene matches. Per germline, CDR1 KGHDR and CDR2 SFDVKD. For the CDR3, the DNA is TGTGCCACCAGGGCTAGCGGGGGTAATGAGCAGTTCTTC. The encoded protein is CATRASGGNEQFF.

The chain has TRBV27 and TRBJ2-1; D is perhaps TRBD2 (7 bases). The CDR3 runs to 12 residues. Germline V CDR1 and CDR2: MNHEY, SMNVEV (reference sequence). V was cut by 8 bases and J by 8 bases, with 13 bases left in between. The DNA for the CDR3 is TGTGCCAGCGGGGGGGGCCCAGATGAGCAGTTCTTC. Translated: CASGGGPDEQFF.

This chain links TRBV4-1 with TRBJ2-5; 7 nucleotides agree with TRBD2. Germline V gene lookup returns CDR1 MGHRA and CDR2 YSYEKL. Trimming took 1 base from V and 7 from J; bases not matched to a gene: 15. The CDR3 contains 17 residues. Here the CDR3 reads CASSQVGVKRGAGTQYF. The CDR3 coding sequence is TGCGCCAGCAGCCAAGTAGGGGTCAAGCGGGGCGCAGGGACCCAGTACTTC.

This clone has a single count. The V and J genes are TRBV12-5 and TRBJ1-2; the D is unclear. The CDR3 totals 13 residues. V lost 4 bases and J 5 bases, leaving 11 bases between the germline ends. CDR1 LGHNT and CDR2 FRNRAP come from the germline V gene. The DNA of the CDR3 is TGTGCTAGTGGTTCACGACTGTTTTATGGCTACACCTTC. Its translation is CASGSRLFYGYTF. The complete variable domain, with remaining parts taken from reference TRBV12-5 and TRBJ1-2, reads DARVTQTPRHKVTEMGQEVTMRCQPILGHNTVFWYRQTMMQGLELLAYFRNRAPLDDSGMPKDRFSAEMPDATLATLKIQPSEPRDSAVYFCASGSRLFYGYTFGSGTRLTVV.

Only one count was recorded for this clone. This sequence joins TRBV19 and TRBJ1-1; D not certain. In germline, CDR1 is LNHDA, CDR2 SQIVND (reference sequence). The CDR3 is made up of 13 amino acids. V gave up 9 bases and J gave up 1 base, with 12 bases separating them. The CDR3 protein is CASSAEGNTEAFF. CDR3 nucleotide sequence: TGTGCCAGCTCGGCGGAGGGGAACACTGAAGCTTTCTTT. The full variable domain, its missing parts supplied by reference TRBV19 and TRBJ1-1, is DGGITQSPKYLFRKEGQNVTLSCEQNLNHDAMYWYRQDPGQGLRLIYYSQIVNDFQKGDIAEGYSVSREKKESFPLTVTSAQKNPTAFYLCASSAEGNTEAFFGQGTRLTVV.

The CDR3 sequence: CASGSEDEKLFF. In DNA form, the CDR3 reads TGTGCTAGTGGTTCCGAGGATGAAAAACTGTTTTTT. The gene calls are TRBV12-5 and TRBJ1-4, with unresolved D. The CDR3 length is 12 residues. The germline CDR1 and CDR2 sequences are LGHNT and FRNRAP. The V end lost 4 bases, the J end lost 6 bases, and 6 bases lay between the germline ends.

The chain has TRBV5-1 and TRBJ2-2; D gene unclear. The CDR3 sequence is 15 residues long. V was pared by 0 bases and J by 5 bases, with 11 bases between. The germline V gene has CDR1 SGHRS and CDR2 YFSETQ. The CDR3 DNA is TGCGCCAGCAGCTTGGCGGTTTCCGGGACCGGGGAGCTGTTTTTT. This translates into CASSLAVSGTGELFF.

The rearrangement uses TRBV5-1 and TRBJ1-1; the D gene is possibly TRBD1 (5 bases). Germline loops: CDR1 SGHRS, CDR2 YFSETQ. This CDR3 is 12 amino acids long. Trimming removed 3 bases from V and 3 bases from J, with 6 bases in between. The CDR3 spells CASSWGDTEAFF. CDR3 DNA: TGCGCCAGCAGCTGGGGGGACACTGAAGCTTTCTTT.

The rearrangement joins TRBV7-9 to TRBJ1-4, with no clear D. This CDR3 has 14 amino acids. V shed 6 bases and J shed 2 bases, with 10 bases lying between them. Germline loops: CDR1 SEHNR, CDR2 FQNEAQ (reference sequence). For the CDR3, the DNA is TGTGCCAGCAGTACTCCGGGGACTAATGAAAAACTGTTTTTT. It translates to CASSTPGTNEKLFF.

This clone has ten or more counts. The J gene is TRBJ2-2, the V gene TRBV7-6; TRBD1 agrees at 10 bases. From germline, CDR1 is SGHVS and CDR2 FNYEAQ. The CDR3 length is 15 residues. The J segment lost 5 bases and the V segment lost 6 bases, leaving 6 bases of the junction unmatched. The CDR3 DNA is TGTGCCAGCAGTCCGGGACAGGGGCGGACCGGGGAGCTGTTTTTT. Its translation: CASSPGQGRTGELFF.

The chain links TRBV29-1 to TRBJ2-7; 11 bases map to TRBD2. The CDR3 runs to 15 residues. V lost 4 bases and J lost 0; bases outside the gene matches: 5. Germline CDR1 reads SQVTM; CDR2 reads ANQGSEA. CDR3 protein: CSVGRLAGSSYEQYF. As DNA, the CDR3 is TGCAGCGTTGGTCGACTAGCGGGGAGCTCCTACGAGCAGTACTTC.

This chain joins TRBV12-3 or TRBV12-4 and TRBJ1-1; TRBD1 might be the D (5 bases). The CDR3 contains 12 residues. The V and J ends lost 5 bases and 8 bases respectively, with 12 bases between them. CDR3 sequence (DNA): TGTGCCAGCAGTCCCGTGGGGGGGGAAGCTTTCTTT. Residues: CASSPVGGEAFF.

The gene calls are TRBV10-3 and TRBJ1-1; 7 positions agree with TRBD1. Germline lookup yields CDR1 ENHRY and CDR2 SYGVKD. V lost 6 bases to trimming and J lost 4 bases; unmatched junction nucleotides: 14. The CDR3 spans 16 residues. CDR3: CAISESRDSVGTEAFF. The CDR3 region has the DNA TGTGCCATCAGCGAAAGCAGGGACAGCGTTGGCACTGAAGCTTTCTTT.

The rearrangement joins TRBV21-1 to TRBJ1-2; whether TRBD1, the table's D call, matches the DNA was not checked. TRBV21-1 is a known pseudogene. The CDR3 loop spans 14 amino acids. The CDR3 DNA reads TGTGCCAGCAGCAAAGGGGGCCTCATGGATGGCTACACCTTC. Translation: CASSKGGLMDGYTF.

The V and J genes are TRBV24-1 and TRBJ1-1; unclear D gene. Trimming stripped 3 bases from V and 1 base from J, with 8 bases between. This CDR3 has 14 residues. Germline lookup yields CDR1 KGHDR and CDR2 SFDVKD. CDR3 in DNA: TGTGCCACCAGTGATGGGCAGAAGAACACTGAAGCTTTCTTT. Protein sequence: CATSDGQKNTEAFF.

The chain joins TRBV24-1 to TRBJ2-5, with 8 bases lining up with TRBD1. V shed 3 bases and J 5 bases; nucleotides not matched to a gene: 4. The CDR3 contains 14 residues. The germline V gene encodes CDR1 KGHDR and CDR2 SFDVKD. CDR3 amino acids: CATSDATGDETQYF. The CDR3 DNA follows: TGTGCCACCAGTGATGCGACAGGGGACGAGACCCAGTACTTC.

The V gene is TRBV19, the J gene TRBJ1-1, with 8 bases that match TRBD1. V lost 8 bases, J lost 7 bases, and 6 bases stayed unmatched. The germline V gene encodes CDR1 LNHDA and CDR2 SQIVND (reference sequence). The CDR3 is 12 residues long. The CDR3 is CASGQGGYEAFF. The CDR3 DNA sequence: TGTGCCAGTGGACAGGGAGGTTATGAAGCTTTCTTT.

The genes are TRBV27 and TRBJ1-3; D unresolved. The V gene's germline CDR1 is MNHEY and CDR2 SMNVEV (reference sequence). V lost 6 bases and J 0 bases, leaving 6 bases between the germline ends. This CDR3 is built from 13 residues. CDR3 sequence reads: CASRLHSGNTIYF. The CDR3 region has the DNA TGTGCCAGCAGACTCCACTCTGGAAACACCATATATTTT.

This clone was picked up one time. The genes are TRBV5-6 and TRBJ2-1; TRBD1 is a possible D gene (6 bases). The germline V gene encodes CDR1 SGHDT and CDR2 YYEEEE. The CDR3 extends over 16 amino acids. V lost 1 base, J lost 5 bases, and 16 bases lay in between. DNA for the CDR3: TGTGCCAGCAGCTTGAATCCAGGGGCTACAAACAATGAGCAGTTCTTC. Translation: CASSLNPGATNNEQFF.

The V call is TRBV7-2, the J call TRBJ1-1, with D perhaps matching TRBD1 (6 bases). CDR3 size: 14 residues. Germline CDR1 SGHTA, CDR2 FQGNSA. The V end was cut by 5 bases, the J end by 5 bases, with 15 bases between. CDR3 sequence (DNA): TGTGCCAGCAGCCAGTCAGGGGTGCCAACTGAAGCTTTCTTT. It is translated as CASSQSGVPTEAFF. Variable domain in full (rest from reference TRBV7-2 and TRBJ1-1): GAGVSQSPSNKVTEKGKDVELRCDPISGHTALYWYRQSLGQGLEFLIYFQGNSAPDKSGLPSDRFSAERTGGSVSTLTIQRTQQEDSAVYLCASSQSGVPTEAFFGQGTRLTVV.

The V call is TRBV7-9, the J call TRBJ2-1; 7 nucleotides agree with TRBD1. Germline lookup yields CDR1 SEHNR and CDR2 FQNEAQ (reference sequence). J lost 4 bases, V lost 5 bases, and 14 bases had no gene match. This CDR3 contains 17 residues. The CDR3 here is CASSPLKTGNRYNEQFF. DNA for the CDR3: TGTGCCAGCAGCCCCCTCAAGACAGGGAACCGTTACAATGAGCAGTTCTTC.

The chain couples TRBV2 to TRBJ2-5; no clear D. Looked up from germline, CDR1 is SNHLY and CDR2 is FYNNEI. Trimming removed 6 bases from V and 4 bases from J, with 6 bases in between. The CDR3 has 11 amino acids. The CDR3 is CASSSLETQYF. As DNA, the CDR3 is TGTGCCAGCAGCTCACTAGAGACCCAGTACTTC.

This clone was observed a few times. The chain uses TRBV30 and TRBJ1-1, with 8 bases identical to TRBD1. The CDR3 extends over 12 amino acids. V dropped 8 bases and J dropped 1; count of bases not matched to a gene: 3. Germline-derived CDR1 and CDR2 are GTSNPN and SVGIG (reference sequence). In DNA form, the CDR3 reads TGTGCCAGTGACAGGGGGAACACTGAAGCTTTCTTT. Its translation is CASDRGNTEAFF.